The present entry profiles one T cell receptor beta chain with its context. It was with 60 Vbeta and 13 Jbeta primers that the PCR ran. TCRdb's table, derived via immunoSEQ multiplex PCR, lists solely in-frame clones and lacks some. With 150,000 to 200,000 clones in the sample, the ten largest clones hold roughly 0.74%. This record comes from a study of cytomegalovirus exposure and HLA in healthy donors. The V and J ends lost 3 bases and 6 bases respectively, with 14 bases between them. The CDR3 spans 15 residues. Germline V gene data show CDR1 as SGHVS and CDR2 as FQNEAQ. The receptor was isolated from a boy aged 5 to 17 in good health and CMV-seronegative. The chain carries TRBV7-8 and TRBJ2-2; D is perhaps TRBD2 (6 bases). The sample taken for sequencing was PBMCs. The CDR3 nucleotides are TGTGCCAGCAGCTTGCGGAGGGAGGCCGCCGGGGAGCTGTTTTTT. This codes for CASSLRREAAGELFF.